The clone carrying this T cell receptor (beta chain) was counted once. Its antigen is currently unknown. Data came from immunoSEQ multiplex PCR; TCRdb stores just in-frame clones and leaves some out. This sample carries a few million clones, roughly 92% of them seen once, and the ten largest clones take roughly 0.15%. This record comes from a study of shared clonotypes between healthy human individuals. Study-wide background: The cohort comprised a couple of women and a few men. Their ages spanned 18 to 49 years. Whole-study results and caveats: Larger estimated richness was generally recorded for naive subsets relative to memory subsets.

This CDR3 has 17 amino acids. Trimming removed 2 bases from V and 4 bases from J, with 17 bases in between. Germline CDR1 reads MDHEN; CDR2 reads SYDVKM. The rearrangement uses TRBV28 and TRBJ1-4, with D possibly being TRBD1 (5 bases). Input material: naive CD4+ T cells sorted from blood. Subset here: CD45RA+ positively selected. The TCR comes from a man between 18 and 29 years old in good health. CDR3 protein: CASSLGAPGGNNEKLFF. CDR3 bases: TGTGCCAGCAGTTTAGGGGCTCCGGGAGGGAATAATGAAAAACTGTTTTTT.